One TCR beta chain is described in this entry. Its matching antigen is unknown. This entry belongs to a study of CXCR3-negative and CXCR3-positive naive CD8 T cells. Study-wide findings and caveats: For the naive subsets, surface CD5 was similar, and TCR strength was inferred from TRB CDR3 properties. Diversity ran similarly high across both naive subsets but far lower in memory CD8+ cells. Naive CXCR3-positive cells had TRB CDR3s more hydrophobic than those of CXCR3-negative naive cells.

Germline V gene data show CDR1 as SGHDN and CDR2 as FVKESK. The CDR3 is 16 residues long. CD8+ T cell subsets were each sorted in triplicate, about 310,000 cells apiece. Preparation of TRB cDNA libraries relied on 5' RACE carrying UMI labels. TCRdb re-called the 5' RACE reads and shows each CDR3 protein once, DNA omitted. The table lists about 85,000 distinct CDR3 sequences. This sequence joins TRBV14 and TRBJ1-5; as DNA is missing, the TRBD1 call by TCRdb cannot be tested. This receptor was obtained from a human donor in good health. Some clones in this sample may be carry-over from other donors' samples. The sequenced sample consisted of naive CXCR3+ CD8+ T cells from blood. The sample's subset: CD45RO-CCR7+CD27+CD95- naive CD8+ T cells expressing CXCR3 (TNR3+). CDR3 in amino acids: CASSQDRNRGNQPQHF.